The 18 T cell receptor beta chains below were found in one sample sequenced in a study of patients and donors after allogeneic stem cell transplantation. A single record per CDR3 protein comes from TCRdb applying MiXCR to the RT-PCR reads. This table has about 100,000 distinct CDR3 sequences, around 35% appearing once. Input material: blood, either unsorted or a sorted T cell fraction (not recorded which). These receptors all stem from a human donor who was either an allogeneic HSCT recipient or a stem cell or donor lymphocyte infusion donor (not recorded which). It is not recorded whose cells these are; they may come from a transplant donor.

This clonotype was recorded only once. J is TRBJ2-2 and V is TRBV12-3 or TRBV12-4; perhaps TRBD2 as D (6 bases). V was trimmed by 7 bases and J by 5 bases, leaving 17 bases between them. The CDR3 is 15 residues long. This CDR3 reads CASTLTGGVTGELFF. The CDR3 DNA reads TGTGCCAGCACCCTAACCGGGGGAGTTACCGGGGAGCTGTTTTTT.

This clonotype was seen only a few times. The CDR3, as DNA: TGTGCCAGCAGCCCACCTTTTGGGACAGGCATGGAAAACACCATATATTTT. Encoded protein: CASSPPFGTGMENTIYF. The chain is built from TRBV7-9 and TRBJ1-3; TRBD1 aligns across 8 bases. Losses at the gene ends were 5 bases for V and 6 bases for J; bases not matched to a gene: 15. The CDR3 runs to 17 residues. Germline V gene data show CDR1 as SEHNR and CDR2 as FQNEAQ (reference sequence).

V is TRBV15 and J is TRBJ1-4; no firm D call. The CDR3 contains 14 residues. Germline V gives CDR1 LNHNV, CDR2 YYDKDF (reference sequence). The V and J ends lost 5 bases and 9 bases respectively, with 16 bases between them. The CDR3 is CATSAGGNSKKLFF. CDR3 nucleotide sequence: TGTGCCACCAGCGCCGGAGGAAACAGCAAAAAACTGTTTTTT.

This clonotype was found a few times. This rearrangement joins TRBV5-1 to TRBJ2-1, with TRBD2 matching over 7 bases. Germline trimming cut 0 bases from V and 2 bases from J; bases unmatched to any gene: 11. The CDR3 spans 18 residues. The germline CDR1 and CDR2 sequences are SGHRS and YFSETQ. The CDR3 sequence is CASSLVPPELAAYNEQFF. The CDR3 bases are TGCGCCAGCAGCTTGGTACCCCCAGAGCTAGCGGCCTACAATGAGCAGTTCTTC.

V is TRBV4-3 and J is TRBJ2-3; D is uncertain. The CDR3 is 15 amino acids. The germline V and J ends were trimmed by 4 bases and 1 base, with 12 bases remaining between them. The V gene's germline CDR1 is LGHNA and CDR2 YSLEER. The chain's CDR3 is CASSPRSFGTDTQYF. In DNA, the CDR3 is TGCGCCAGCAGCCCAAGGTCCTTCGGCACAGATACGCAGTATTTT.

CDR3: CSAQGPLDSYEQYF. The CDR3 DNA is TGCAGTGCCCAGGGTCCCCTAGATTCCTACGAGCAGTACTTC. This sequence joins TRBV20-1 and TRBJ2-7, with a possible D match to TRBD1 (5 bases). CDR1 DFQATT and CDR2 SNEGSKA come from the germline V gene (reference sequence). The CDR3 extends over 14 amino acids. The V end lost 6 bases, the J end lost 1 base, and 16 bases lay between the germline ends.

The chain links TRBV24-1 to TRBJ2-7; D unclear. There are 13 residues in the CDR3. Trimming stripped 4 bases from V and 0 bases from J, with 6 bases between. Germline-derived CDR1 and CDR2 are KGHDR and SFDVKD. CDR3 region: CATSDASSYEQYF. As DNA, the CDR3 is TGTGCCACCAGTGACGCCAGCTCCTACGAGCAGTACTTC.

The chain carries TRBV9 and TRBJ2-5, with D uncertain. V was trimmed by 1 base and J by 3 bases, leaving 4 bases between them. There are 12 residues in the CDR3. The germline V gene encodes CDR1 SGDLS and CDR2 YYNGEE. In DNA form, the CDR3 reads TGTGCCAGCAGCGTAAATGAAGAGACCCAGTACTTC. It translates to CASSVNEETQYF.

The CDR3 sequence is CSARGTADTQYF. CDR3 bases: TGCAGTGCTAGAGGGACAGCGGATACGCAGTATTTT. The rearrangement joins TRBV20-1 to TRBJ2-3, with D perhaps matching TRBD1 (6 bases). From germline, CDR1 is DFQATT and CDR2 SNEGSKA (reference sequence). V dropped 1 base and J dropped 6 bases, with 8 bases sitting between them. The CDR3 consists of 12 residues.

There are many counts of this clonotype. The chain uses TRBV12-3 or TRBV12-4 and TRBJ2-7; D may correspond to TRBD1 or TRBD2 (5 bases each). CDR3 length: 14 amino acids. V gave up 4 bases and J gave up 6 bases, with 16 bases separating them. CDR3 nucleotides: TGTGCCAGCAGTTATCAGGGACGAGTAAGCGAGCAGTACTTC. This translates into CASSYQGRVSEQYF.

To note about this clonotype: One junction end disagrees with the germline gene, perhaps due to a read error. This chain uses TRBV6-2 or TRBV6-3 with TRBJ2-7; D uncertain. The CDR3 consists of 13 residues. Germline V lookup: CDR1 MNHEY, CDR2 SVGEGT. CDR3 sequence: CASSNSPGYEQYF. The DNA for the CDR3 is TGTGCCAGCAGTAACTCTCCGGGTTACGAGCAGTACTTC.

CDR3 sequence: CASNAGGLQSTDTQYF. The DNA of the CDR3 is TGTGCCAGCAACGCCGGGGGCCTCCAGAGCACAGATACGCAGTATTTT. This chain connects TRBV12-3 or TRBV12-4 to TRBJ2-3; tentatively, D is TRBD1 or TRBD2 (6 bases each). V shed 7 bases and J shed 0 bases, with 17 bases lying between them. CDR3 length: 16 residues.

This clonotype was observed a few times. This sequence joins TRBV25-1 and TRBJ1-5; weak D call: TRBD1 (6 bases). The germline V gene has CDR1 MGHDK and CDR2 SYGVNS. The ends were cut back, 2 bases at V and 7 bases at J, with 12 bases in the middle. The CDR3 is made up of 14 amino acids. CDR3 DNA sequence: TGTGCCAGCAGTGAACAGGGGTTTCGGCAGCCCCAGCATTTT. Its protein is CASSEQGFRQPQHF. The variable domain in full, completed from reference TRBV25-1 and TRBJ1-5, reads EADIYQTPRYLVIGTGKKITLECSQTMGHDKMYWYQQDPGMELHLIHYSYGVNSTEKGDLSSESTVSRIRTEHFPLTLESARPSHTSQYLCASSEQGFRQPQHFGDGTRLSIL.

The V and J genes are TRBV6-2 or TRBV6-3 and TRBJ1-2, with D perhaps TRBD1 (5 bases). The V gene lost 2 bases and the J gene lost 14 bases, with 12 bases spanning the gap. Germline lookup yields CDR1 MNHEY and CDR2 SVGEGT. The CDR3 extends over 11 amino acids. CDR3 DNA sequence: TGTGCCAGCAGTTACGGGGCACGCACTACCTTC. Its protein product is CASSYGARTTF.

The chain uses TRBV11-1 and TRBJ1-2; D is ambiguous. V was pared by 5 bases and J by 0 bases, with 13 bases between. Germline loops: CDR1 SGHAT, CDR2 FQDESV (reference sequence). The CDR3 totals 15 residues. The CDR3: CASSAYKPSNYGYTF. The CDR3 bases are TGTGCCAGCAGCGCATACAAGCCTTCTAACTATGGCTACACCTTC.

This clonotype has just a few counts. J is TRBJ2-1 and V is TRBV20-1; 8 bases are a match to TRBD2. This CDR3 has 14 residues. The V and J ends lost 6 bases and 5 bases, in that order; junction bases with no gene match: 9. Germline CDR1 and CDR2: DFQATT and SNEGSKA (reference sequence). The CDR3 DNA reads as TGCAGTGCCTCGCTGACTAGCGCCCACAATGAGCAGTTCTTC. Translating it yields CSASLTSAHNEQFF.

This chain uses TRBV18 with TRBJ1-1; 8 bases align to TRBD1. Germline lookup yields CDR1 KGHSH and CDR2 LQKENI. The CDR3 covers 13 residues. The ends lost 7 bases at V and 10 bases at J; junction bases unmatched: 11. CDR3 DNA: TGTGCCAGCTTGAAGACAGGGGTCCAGGGAGCTTTCTTT. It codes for CASLKTGVQGAFF.

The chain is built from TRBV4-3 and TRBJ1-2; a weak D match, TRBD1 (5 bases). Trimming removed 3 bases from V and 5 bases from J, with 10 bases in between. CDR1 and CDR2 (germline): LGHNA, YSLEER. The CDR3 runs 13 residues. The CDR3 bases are TGCGCCAGCAGCCAGGGGCTTGATTATGGCTACACCTTC. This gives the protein CASSQGLDYGYTF.